This entry lists 16 T cell receptor beta chains sequenced from one sample in a study of beta chain features in type 1 diabetes. Since all of the isolated RNA was reverse transcribed, expressed TCRB transcripts were what got sequenced. Sequencing was performed with immunoSEQ multiplex PCR; in TCRdb, only in-frame clones are kept and a portion is missing. The table shows 350,000 to 450,000 clones, with roughly 14% occurring only once. The sample taken for sequencing was naive CD4+ T cells from blood. The receptors stem from a man under 40 in good health.

There are a few counts of this clone. The chain links TRBV5-1 to TRBJ2-7; either TRBD1 or TRBD2 may fit D (5 bases each). Trimming pared 1 base from V and 5 bases from J, leaving 22 bases between. The CDR3 is made up of 17 amino acids. Germline CDR1 and CDR2: SGHRS and YFSETQ. The CDR3 reads CASSLIGQEGLEDEQYF. CDR3 coding DNA: TGCGCCAGCAGCTTGATCGGCCAAGAGGGGCTTGAGGACGAGCAGTACTTC.

V and J are TRBV5-1 and TRBJ2-3; D gene ambiguous. Per the germline V gene, CDR1 is SGHRS and CDR2 is YFSETQ. The CDR3 consists of 13 residues. V was trimmed by 1 base and J by 0 bases, leaving 3 bases between them. The CDR3 region is CASSLQSTDTQYF. The CDR3, as DNA: TGCGCCAGCAGCTTGCAGAGCACAGATACGCAGTATTTT.

There are a few counts of this clone. The chain joins TRBV4-1 to TRBJ2-7; D is uncertain. Germline values: CDR1 MGHRA, CDR2 YSYEKL. Between the trimmed V and J ends, which lost 0 bases and 5 bases, there was a span of 11 bases. The length of the CDR3 is 14 residues. The CDR3 DNA follows: TGCGCCAGCAGCCAAGATCTCGTAGGGAACGAGCAGTACTTC. Its protein product is CASSQDLVGNEQYF.

This clone was observed at least ten times. The rearrangement links TRBV7-9 to TRBJ2-7, with a tentative D call TRBD1 (5 bases). This CDR3 is built from 12 residues. Germline CDR1 is SEHNR and CDR2 is FQNEAQ (reference sequence). The V and J ends lost 5 bases and 7 bases respectively, with 12 bases between them. The CDR3 DNA reads as TGTGCCAGCAGCGCCGGACCAGGGGAGCAGTACGTC. Residues: CASSAGPGEQYV.

The chain joins TRBV30 to TRBJ2-7; TRBD2 agrees at 10 bases. Per the germline V gene, CDR1 is GTSNPN and CDR2 is SVGIG (reference sequence). V lost 0 bases to trimming and J lost 6 bases; unmatched junction nucleotides: 5. The CDR3 sequence is 14 residues long. CDR3 in DNA: TGTGCCTGGAGTGTACGGCTAGCGGGAGCCGAGCAGTACGTC. It encodes CAWSVRLAGAEQYV.

V and J are TRBV7-2 and TRBJ2-3; possibly TRBD1 or TRBD2 for D (5 bases each). CDR1 and CDR2 from the germline V gene are SGHTA and FQGNSA. The V and J ends lost 6 bases and 1 base respectively, with 14 bases between them. This CDR3 region has 15 residues. The CDR3 bases are TGTGCCAGCAGAGAAACGGGACGGGGCACAGATACGCAGTATTTT. Residues: CASRETGRGTDTQYF.

This clone has a handful of counts. This rearrangement joins TRBV7-2 to TRBJ2-5; 9 nucleotides match TRBD2. The CDR3 has 17 amino acids. The trim removed 3 bases at V and 4 bases at J, leaving 12 bases unmatched. Germline-derived CDR1 and CDR2 are SGHTA and FQGNSA. CDR3 in amino acids: CASSFSGSSGSGETQYF. The CDR3 DNA reads TGTGCCAGCAGCTTTAGCGGGAGTAGCGGGAGTGGAGAGACCCAGTACTTC.

This clone has just a few counts. The chain employs TRBV9 and TRBJ2-5; perhaps TRBD2 as D (5 bases). Germline CDR1 SGDLS, CDR2 YYNGEE. V lost 0 bases and J 7 bases, leaving 13 bases between the germline ends. The CDR3 is 14 amino acids. CDR3 DNA sequence: TGTGCCAGCAGCGTAGATTTTGGACTTGGGACCCAGTACTTC. Translating gives CASSVDFGLGTQYF.

V usage is TRBV25-1 and J usage is TRBJ2-1; possibly TRBD1 for D (5 bases). This CDR3 is 17 amino acids long. Germline V gives CDR1 MGHDK, CDR2 SYGVNS. The germline V and J ends were trimmed by 3 bases and 0 bases, with 15 bases remaining between them. The CDR3 region is CASSEWGNRYSYNEQFF. The CDR3 DNA reads TGTGCCAGCAGTGAGTGGGGCAACAGGTACTCCTACAATGAGCAGTTCTTC.

This clone was seen repeatedly, ten times or more. The chain employs TRBV7-9 and TRBJ2-7, with 7 bases that match TRBD2. The germline V gene has CDR1 SEHNR and CDR2 FQNEAQ (reference sequence). V shed 2 bases and J 3 bases; nucleotides not matched to a gene: 4. CDR3 size: 14 residues. Written as DNA, the CDR3 is TGTGCCAGCAGCTTACTAGCGGATGACTACGAGCAGTACGTC. Translated, it gives CASSLLADDYEQYV.

This clone was observed a handful of times. The CDR3 nucleotides read TGCAGTGCCCTCCGGAATGGCTACACCTTC. It translates to CSALRNGYTF. The chain joins TRBV20-1 to TRBJ1-2; D is unclear. Germline CDR1 and CDR2: DFQATT and SNEGSKA (reference sequence). Trimming stripped 6 bases from V and 6 bases from J, with 8 bases between. The CDR3 runs 10 residues.

The chain recombines TRBV7-2 with TRBJ2-5; 7 bases match TRBD2. Germline assignment: CDR1 SGHTA and CDR2 FQGNSA. The length of the CDR3 is 14 residues. Losses at the gene ends were 3 bases for V and 4 bases for J; bases not matched to a gene: 5. CDR3 region: CASSFPSGGETQYF. The DNA for the CDR3 is TGTGCCAGCAGCTTCCCTAGCGGCGGAGAGACCCAGTACTTC.

The rearrangement uses TRBV11-1 and TRBJ2-1; a possible D gene is TRBD2 (6 bases). With 5 bases removed from V and 10 bases from J, the gap between germline ends came to 12 bases. The CDR3 covers 12 residues. The germline gives CDR1 SGHAT, CDR2 FQDESV (reference sequence). The CDR3 region is CASSPRRGEQFF. As DNA, the CDR3 is TGTGCCAGCAGCCCAAGGCGGGGCGAGCAGTTCTTC.

The V call is TRBV4-3, the J call TRBJ1-2, with D possibly being TRBD1 (6 bases). Trimming removed 1 base from V and 4 bases from J, with 16 bases in between. This CDR3 spans 16 amino acids. Germline V gene lookup returns CDR1 LGHNA and CDR2 YSLEER. CDR3 coding DNA: TGCGCCAGCAGCCAAGTCCCGGGCGGGACACCCTATGGCTACACCTTC. This translates into CASSQVPGGTPYGYTF.

The chain has TRBV5-1 and TRBJ2-7, with D unresolved. Germline CDR1 reads SGHRS; CDR2 reads YFSETQ. The CDR3 covers 13 residues. V dropped 0 bases and J dropped 2 bases, with 6 bases sitting between them. In DNA form, the CDR3 reads TGCGCCAGCAGCTTGGACAGAGCCTACGAGCAGTACGTC. Protein product: CASSLDRAYEQYV.

The chain combines TRBV4-1 with TRBJ2-1; TRBD2 matches at 9 bases. CDR1 is MGHRA and CDR2 is YSYEKL in the germline V gene. Trimming cost V 4 bases and J 6 bases; bases outside gene matches: 7. The CDR3 runs 15 residues. CDR3 coding DNA: TGCGCCAGCAGCCGCGTTGCGGGAGGGGCCAATGAGCAGTTCTTC. Residues: CASSRVAGGANEQFF.